Listed below are T cell receptor beta chains from one sample, sequenced in a study of cytomegalovirus exposure and HLA in healthy donors. Sequencing was performed with immunoSEQ multiplex PCR; in TCRdb, only in-frame clones are kept and a portion is missing. The sample holds 150,000 to 200,000 clones, approximately 84% seen once. Sample: PBMCs. The receptors here all came from a girl aged 10 to 17 in good health and CMV-seropositive. Both conserved end residues are part of each CDR3. A D gene is named only where the DNA matches it firmly. The listing skips clone size in some rows; elsewhere it reads once, few, many or a size class.

NA	NA	TRBV6-6	TRBJ1-2	TGTGCCAGCAGTTACCTCCCAGGGAACTATGGCTACACCTTC	CASSYLPGNYGYTF
NA	NA	TRBV7-9	TRBJ2-5	TGTGCCAGCAGCTTCGGGGAGCAGACCCAGTACTTC	CASSFGEQTQYF
NA	TRBD2	TRBV7-3	TRBJ2-1	TGTGCCAGCAGCCACAGGACTAGCGGGAGCTACAATGAGCAGTTCTTC	CASSHRTSGSYNEQFF
NA	NA	TRBV27	TRBJ2-7	TGTGCCAGCAGGCCCCGAGGAGACCACGAGCAGTACTTC	CASRPRGDHEQYF
NA	NA	TRBV30	TRBJ2-5	TGTGCCTGGAGCCGAGGGCTAGCGTTGGGGGAGCAGTACTTC	CAWSRGLALGEQYF
few	NA	TRBV2	TRBJ2-1	TGTGCCAGCACCTTAAGCCCAAGCGTCTACAATGAGCAGTTCTTC	CASTLSPSVYNEQFF
NA	TRBD1	TRBV15	TRBJ1-1	TGTGCCACCAGCTCAGGACAGGGTAGGAGAAACACTGAAGCTTTCTTT	CATSSGQGRRNTEAFF
NA	TRBD2	TRBV19	TRBJ2-1	TGTGCCAGTAAGCGGGGCTCCTTGTCCCAAAATGAGCAGTTCTTC	CASKRGSLSQNEQFF
few	TRBD1	TRBV6-5	TRBJ1-2	TGTGCCAGCAGCCGACAGGGGGCGGCGGGCTACACCTTC	CASSRQGAAGYTF
NA	TRBD2	TRBV9	TRBJ2-7	TGTGCCAGCAGCACAGAGGCTAGCGGGACCGAGCAGTACTTC	CASSTEASGTEQYF
NA	NA	TRBV28	TRBJ2-3	TGTGCCAGTGGCGAAACAGGGAGGGCAGATACGCAGTATTTT	CASGETGRADTQYF
NA	TRBD1	TRBV13	TRBJ2-7	TGTGCCAGCAGTCTCGGGGGACAGGGCTTCTACGAGCAGTACTTC	CASSLGGQGFYEQYF
few	NA	TRBV11-3	TRBJ2-3	TGTGCCAGCAGCTTAGGAGGGACTCGCACAGATACGCAGTATTTT	CASSLGGTRTDTQYF
NA	NA	TRBV18	TRBJ2-7	TGTGCCAGCTCACCCGGGGGTTACGAGCAGTACTTC	CASSPGGYEQYF
NA	TRBD1	TRBV6-6	TRBJ1-1	TGTGCCAGCAGCCTACAGGGGAGTGCTGAAGCTTTCTTT	CASSLQGSAEAFF
NA	TRBD1	TRBV27	TRBJ2-6	TGTGCCAGCAGTCTACGAGGGACAGACTCTGGGGCCAACGTCCTGACTTTC	CASSLRGTDSGANVLTF
NA	NA	TRBV5-6	TRBJ1-4	TGTGCCAGCAGCCTAGGACAGAAAGGGCGGGAAAAACTGTTTTTT	CASSLGQKGREKLFF
NA	NA	TRBV15	TRBJ1-1	TGTGCCACCAGCAGTCGCCAGGGTTTTGAAGCTTTCTTT	CATSSRQGFEAFF
NA	TRBD1	TRBV27	TRBJ2-7	TGTGCCAGCAGTTCCTCCGGGACAGGGTTTGAGCAGTACTTC	CASSSSGTGFEQYF
NA	NA	TRBV5-1	TRBJ2-1	TGCGCCAGCAGCTTGGCCGGGAGTAGTGCCAATGAGCAGTTCTTC	CASSLAGSSANEQFF
NA	NA	TRBV5-6	TRBJ2-1	TGTGCCAGCAGCTGGGAGGGGGTAGGGAATGAGCAGTTCTTC	CASSWEGVGNEQFF
NA	TRBD2	TRBV7-8	TRBJ2-1	TGTGCCAGCAGCTCCGGACTAGCGGGCTACAATGAGCAGTTCTTC	CASSSGLAGYNEQFF